Below, one TCR beta chain is given with its context. As yet, its antigen is unknown. The sample comes from a study of cytomegalovirus exposure and HLA in healthy donors. PCR used 60 Vbeta primers and 13 Jbeta primers. Data came from immunoSEQ multiplex PCR; TCRdb stores just in-frame clones and leaves some out. The sample includes 90,000 to 110,000 clones, roughly 70% of them seen just once. The CDR3 loop spans 13 amino acids. Germline CDR1 KGHSH, CDR2 LQKENI. The V and J ends lost 6 bases and 3 bases respectively, with 9 bases between them. General study results and limits: Solely CMV serostatus was available to characterize immune exposure.

The V call is TRBV18, the J call TRBJ1-3; D is uncertain. The TCR was taken from a man aged 40-50 years in good health and CMV-seronegative. Sequenced sample: PBMCs. The CDR3 nucleotides read TGTGCCAGCTCGGAGCAGTATGGAAACACCATATATTTT. Translation: CASSEQYGNTIYF.